A selection of T cell receptor beta chains follows, all from one sample in a study of T cell responses to AZD1222 COVID-19 vaccine. Measured with immunoSEQ multiplex PCR; TCRdb has only the in-frame clones, and not every one. The sample carries 100,000 to 150,000 clones, around 89% recorded once. Source: peripheral blood, taken on day 0 of AZD1222 vaccination. These TCRs come from an adult in good health. Both conserved end residues are part of each CDR3. A D gene is named only where the DNA matches it firmly. Some rows have no size entry. The others give once, few or many, or a class for an expanded clone.

D gene | CDR3 length | J gene | clone size | V gene | CDR3 protein | CDR3 DNA
- | 12 | TRBJ1-1 | - | TRBV28 | CASSFRVTEAFF | TGTGCCAGCAGTTTTCGAGTGACTGAAGCTTTCTTT
TRBD1 | 17 | TRBJ1-6 | - | TRBV7-2 | CASSFPLGQGLNSPLHF | TGTGCCAGCAGCTTCCCACTGGGACAGGGACTTAATTCACCCCTCCACTTT
- | 15 | TRBJ1-2 | - | TRBV7-2 | CASSPTGALNYGYTF | TGTGCCAGCAGCCCTACGGGGGCCCTAAACTATGGCTACACCTTC
TRBD2 | 16 | TRBJ2-1 | - | TRBV7-7 | CASSSSPGLAGVEQFF | TGTGCCAGCAGCTCGAGCCCGGGACTAGCGGGAGTTGAGCAGTTCTTC
- | 14 | TRBJ1-1 | - | TRBV2 | CASSGAILGTEAFF | TGTGCCAGCAGTGGGGCGATCCTTGGGACTGAAGCTTTCTTT
- | 14 | TRBJ2-1 | - | TRBV28 | CASSFPGPSGEQFF | TGTGCCAGCAGTTTTCCGGGACCCTCGGGTGAGCAGTTCTTC
- | 12 | TRBJ1-2 | - | TRBV6-2/TRBV6-3 | CASSIGGGGYTF | TGTGCCAGCAGTATCGGAGGTGGGGGCTACACCTTC
- | 11 | TRBJ2-5 | - | TRBV7-2 | CASSFTETQYF | TGTGCCAGCAGCTTCACAGAGACCCAGTACTTC
- | 17 | TRBJ2-7 | - | TRBV4-3 | CASSQDLIPSSSYEQYF | TGCGCCAGCAGCCAAGATTTAATTCCATCCTCTTCCTACGAGCAGTACTTC
- | 12 | TRBJ1-1 | once | TRBV2 | CASNLGSTEAFF | TGTGCCAGCAATCTTGGGAGCACTGAAGCTTTCTTT
- | 12 | TRBJ2-5 | - | TRBV28 | CASSPGAGTQYF | TGTGCCAGCTCCCCGGGGGCGGGGACCCAGTACTTC
- | 16 | TRBJ1-3 | - | TRBV6-5 | CASSYSNLNSGNTIYF | TGTGCCAGCAGTTACTCGAACTTAAACTCTGGAAACACCATATATTTT
- | 15 | TRBJ1-4 | - | TRBV27 | CASSSLPGRDEKLFF | TGTGCCAGCAGTTCCCTCCCTGGGCGCGATGAAAAACTGTTTTTT
- | 14 | TRBJ2-7 | - | TRBV27 | CASSPGQPGGEQYF | TGTGCCAGCAGTCCCGGACAGCCCGGGGGCGAGCAGTACTTC
- | 16 | TRBJ1-1 | - | TRBV5-5 | CASSHEARAPSTEAFF | TGTGCCAGCAGCCACGAAGCCAGGGCCCCAAGCACTGAAGCTTTCTTT
TRBD1 | 14 | TRBJ1-1 | once | TRBV27 | CASRPLTGRTEAFF | TGTGCCAGCAGACCCTTGACAGGGCGGACTGAAGCTTTCTTT
- | 16 | TRBJ1-5 | - | TRBV4-1 | CASSQDQGRDNQPQHF | TGCGCCAGCAGCCAAGATCAAGGGAGGGACAATCAGCCCCAGCATTTT
- | 16 | TRBJ1-3 | - | TRBV5-1 | CASSLAGSHSGNTIYF | TGCGCCAGCAGCTTGGCGGGCTCCCACTCTGGAAACACCATATATTTT
TRBD1 | 16 | TRBJ1-2 | - | TRBV6-5 | CASSYGKTGGADGYTF | TGTGCCAGCAGTTACGGAAAAACAGGGGGCGCCGATGGCTACACCTTC
- | 14 | TRBJ2-7 | - | TRBV5-1 | CASSPRGHRSEQYF | TGCGCCAGCAGCCCCCGGGGGCATCGATCCGAGCAGTACTTC
- | 13 | TRBJ1-1 | - | TRBV12-3/TRBV12-4 | CASSSGLNTEAFF | TGTGCCAGCAGTTCAGGCTTGAACACTGAAGCTTTCTTT
- | 13 | TRBJ1-3 | - | TRBV28 | CASSLSSGNTIYF | TGTGCCAGCAGTTTATCGTCTGGAAACACCATATATTTT
TRBD1 | 16 | TRBJ2-2 | - | TRBV24-1 | CATSDKDRANTGELFF | TGTGCCACCAGTGACAAGGACAGGGCGAACACCGGGGAGCTGTTTTTT
TRBD1 | 14 | TRBJ1-2 | - | TRBV6-5 | CASSYRGQSYGYTF | TGTGCCAGCAGTTATCGGGGACAGAGTTATGGCTACACCTTC
TRBD1 | 13 | TRBJ1-1 | many | TRBV2 | CARQTTGITEAFF | TGTGCCAGACAGACGACAGGGATCACTGAAGCTTTCTTT
TRBD2 | 12 | TRBJ2-1 | - | TRBV7-8 | CASNLAGTEQFF | TGTGCCAGCAACCTAGCGGGGACTGAGCAGTTCTTC
TRBD1 | 12 | TRBJ1-1 | - | TRBV28 | CASSSGTVSAFF | TGTGCCAGCAGTTCCGGGACAGTATCGGCTTTCTTT
TRBD2 | 17 | TRBJ2-2 | - | TRBV5-5 | CASSLGAGGAGTGELFF | TGTGCCAGCAGCTTGGGGGCCGGGGGGGCCGGCACCGGGGAGCTGTTTTTT
- | 15 | TRBJ1-4 | - | TRBV30 | CAWSPARGTDEKLFF | TGTGCCTGGAGTCCCGCAAGGGGGACGGATGAAAAACTGTTTTTT
- | 15 | TRBJ1-6 | - | TRBV28 | CASTPNGGLYSPLHF | TGTGCCAGCACCCCCAATGGGGGGCTATATTCACCCCTCCACTTT
- | 13 | TRBJ2-7 | - | TRBV9 | CASSGRDLNEQYF | TGTGCCAGCAGCGGCCGGGACCTCAACGAGCAGTACTTC
- | 16 | TRBJ1-5 | - | TRBV4-3 | CASSQGRGMGNQPQHF | TGCGCCAGCAGCCAAGGGCGGGGAATGGGCAATCAGCCCCAGCATTTT
- | 15 | TRBJ2-4 | once | TRBV5-4 | CASSLASTSRSIQYF | TGTGCCAGCAGCTTGGCGTCTACTTCTAGGAGCATTCAGTACTTC
- | 15 | TRBJ2-3 | - | TRBV21-1 | CAPRGGDFSTDTQYF | TGTGCCCCGCGAGGGGGGGACTTTAGCACAGATACGCAGTATTTT
- | 13 | TRBJ1-2 | once | TRBV12-3/TRBV12-4 | CASRGQGPDGYTF | TGTGCCAGCAGGGGTCAGGGCCCGGATGGCTACACCTTC